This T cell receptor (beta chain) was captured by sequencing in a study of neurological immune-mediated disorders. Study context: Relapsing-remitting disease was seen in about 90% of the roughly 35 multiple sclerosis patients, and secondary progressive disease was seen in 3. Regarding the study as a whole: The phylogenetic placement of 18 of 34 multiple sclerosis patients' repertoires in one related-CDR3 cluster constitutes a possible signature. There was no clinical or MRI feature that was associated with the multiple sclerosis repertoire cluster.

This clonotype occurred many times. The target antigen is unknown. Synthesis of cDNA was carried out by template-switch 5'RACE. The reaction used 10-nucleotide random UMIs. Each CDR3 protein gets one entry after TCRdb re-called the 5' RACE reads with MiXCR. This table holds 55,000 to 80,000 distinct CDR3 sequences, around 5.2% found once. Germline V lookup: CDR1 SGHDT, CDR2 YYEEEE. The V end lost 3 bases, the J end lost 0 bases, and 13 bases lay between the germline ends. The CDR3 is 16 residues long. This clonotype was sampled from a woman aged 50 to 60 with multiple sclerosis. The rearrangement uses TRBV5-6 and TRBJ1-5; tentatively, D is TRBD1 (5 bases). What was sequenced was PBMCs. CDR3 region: CASSSSGHYSNQPQHF. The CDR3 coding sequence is TGTGCCAGCAGCTCAAGTGGACATTATAGCAATCAGCCCCAGCATTTT.